This T cell receptor beta chain is drawn from a study of human T cells and chemical hapten exposure (dated by TCRdb to the early 2020s). Concerning the study at large: Libraries were pooled for sequencing, and variation in per-sample TCR yields was attributed mainly to small differences in library volumes within the pool. The study tracked peripheral blood TCR repertoire changes in vivo during primary and secondary sensitization to the hapten diphenylcyclopropenone (DPC) in alopecia patients. Both TCR alpha and TCR beta chains were sequenced from each blood RNA sample.

The sample's time point, from its label and the paper: healthy volunteer bleed at 2 weeks. Total RNA was isolated from unfractionated whole blood collected in Tempus Blood RNA tubes. About 5 healthy volunteers served as TCR sequencing controls and were bled at day 0, 2 weeks and 6 weeks. Study-wide findings and limitations: DPC sensitization did not change the number of TCRs with a frequency above 1 in 1000, and there was no evidence of changes in global repertoire structure. Repeated subsampling changed both the strength of the expansion versus patch-test correlation and the threshold at which that correlation became significant.

The CDR1 and CDR2 encoded by the germline V gene are SNHLY and FYNNEI. Trimming at the junction amounts to 7 bases on V and 4 bases on J, and the germline ends lie 10 bases apart. The CDR3 spans 12 residues, from the cysteine through the phenylalanine. Just CDR3 DNA is preserved here, 36 bases in frame from base 1. This clonotype was observed many times. No antigen is known for it. Per-base qualities were not stored, and no clone one base away is much larger. Preparation of the library involved RACE. The sequencer listed for this sample is NextSeq 500. During library preparation, unique molecular identifiers were attached to individual cDNA molecules so that TCRs could be counted quantitatively and reproducibly. The study's own analysis went as follows. A median of about 87,000 TCRs per sample was observed, with a range of roughly 23,224 to 700,000. V, J and CDR3 annotation of the TCR reads was carried out using the Decombinator software suite. For PS versus PT1 abundance plots, all samples were subsampled to the same number of TCRs (28,000). TCRs were defined as expanded if absent before sensitization and observed at least eight times at the 2-week time point. The public reads were reanalyzed by TCRdb: fastp trimming at Q25, MiXCR alignment, in-frame beta chains only. Each entry is one CDR3 protein sequence, shown with its most common DNA and genes. What appears here as the V and J calls and clone size reflects TCRdb's work, not the paper's. The table for this sample lists around 130,000 distinct CDR3 sequences; approximately 9.1% of them were counted only once. Of the sample, 1.5% to 2% is held by the ten largest clones.

The receptor's source is a male donor in good health. Some clones in this sample may be carry-over from other donors' samples. The receptor chain draws on TRBV2 and TRBJ1-1, with the D gene call left open. Sequenced material: whole blood. The CDR3 here reads CASNSGSTEAFF. The DNA sequence is TGTGCCAGCAATTCCGGGAGCACTGAAGCTTTCTTT.